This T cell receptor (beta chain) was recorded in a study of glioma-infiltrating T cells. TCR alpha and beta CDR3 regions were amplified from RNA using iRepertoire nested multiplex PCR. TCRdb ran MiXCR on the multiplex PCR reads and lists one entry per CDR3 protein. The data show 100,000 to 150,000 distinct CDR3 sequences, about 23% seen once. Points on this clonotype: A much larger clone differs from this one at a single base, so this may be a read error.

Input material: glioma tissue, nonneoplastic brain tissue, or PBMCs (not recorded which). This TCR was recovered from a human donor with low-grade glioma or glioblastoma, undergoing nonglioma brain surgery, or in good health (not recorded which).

CDR3 DNA sequence: TGTGCCAGCAGTCCCCGGGACAGGGGGTTATCTGGGGCCAACGTCCTGACTTTC. Protein sequence: CASSPRDRGLSGANVLTF. The chain couples TRBV28 to TRBJ2-6; 11 bases align to TRBD1. V lost 5 bases, J lost 1 base, and 7 bases stayed unmatched. The length of the CDR3 is 18 residues. Germline V gene lookup returns CDR1 MDHEN and CDR2 SYDVKM.